A single sample is the source of the 22 T cell receptor beta chains below, sequenced in a study of T cells in narcolepsy. Profiling relied on immunoSEQ multiplex PCR, and the TCRdb table lists in-frame clones only, not all of them. The sample holds about 30,000 clones, roughly 80% seen once. The sequencing input was memory (CD45RA-) CD4+ T cells from blood. These receptors were taken from a human donor in good health.

This chain joins TRBV2 and TRBJ2-7, with 11 bases identical to TRBD1. J gave up 0 bases and V 7 bases, and 5 bases lay outside the gene matches. Looked up from germline, CDR1 is SNHLY and CDR2 is FYNNEI. The CDR3 is 15 amino acids. The DNA for the CDR3 is TGTGCCAGCACCCGAGGGACAGGGGGCTCCTACGAGCAGTACTTC. Translation: CASTRGTGGSYEQYF.

The chain carries TRBV29-1 and TRBJ2-2; maybe TRBD1 (5 bases). Germline-derived CDR1 and CDR2 are SQVTM and ANQGSEA. This CDR3 spans 15 amino acids. The germline V and J ends were trimmed by 0 bases and 9 bases, with 17 bases remaining between them. In DNA form, the CDR3 reads TGCAGCGTTGAAGAGAACAGGCCGACATCCCGGGAGCTGTTTTTT. Protein: CSVEENRPTSRELFF.

This chain uses TRBV6-5 with TRBJ1-2; D perhaps matches TRBD1 (5 bases). Per the germline V gene, CDR1 is MNHEY and CDR2 is SVGAGI. CDR3 length: 13 amino acids. V was clipped by 7 bases and J by 5 bases, with 14 bases between them. CDR3 sequence reads: CASTRGFGYGYTF. The CDR3 DNA follows: TGTGCCAGCACGAGGGGTTTTGGGTATGGCTACACCTTC.

The rearrangement uses TRBV29-1 and TRBJ1-1, with TRBD1 as a possible D gene (6 bases). Trimming took off 5 bases at V and 5 bases at J, with 12 bases between the two ends. CDR3 length: 12 residues. Germline V CDR1 and CDR2: SQVTM, ANQGSEA. Here the CDR3 reads CSVTDSRTEAFF. CDR3 in DNA: TGCAGCGTTACGGACAGTCGGACTGAAGCTTTCTTT.

This chain links TRBV20-1 with TRBJ1-2; D is uncertain. Trimming shortened V by 3 bases and J by 3 bases, and 5 bases separated the two germline ends. CDR1 DFQATT and CDR2 SNEGSKA come from the germline V gene (reference sequence). CDR3 size: 11 residues. This CDR3 is CSASGHYGYTF. DNA of the CDR3: TGCAGTGCTAGCGGCCACTATGGCTACACCTTC.

The chain combines TRBV10-3 with TRBJ2-3, with D possibly matching TRBD1 (6 bases). V was clipped by 4 bases and J by 1 base, with 12 bases between them. Germline lookup yields CDR1 ENHRY and CDR2 SYGVKD. The CDR3 extends over 15 amino acids. The CDR3 reads CAISGRGTGTDTQYF. Here the CDR3 DNA reads TGTGCCATCAGTGGAAGGGGGACGGGCACAGATACGCAGTATTTT.

The CDR3, as DNA: TGCGCCAGCAGCACACGGTGGGGCAGGGGAAATGAGCAGTTCTTC. This encodes CASSTRWGRGNEQFF. The chain employs TRBV5-1 and TRBJ2-1, with D possibly matching TRBD1 (6 bases). The V and J ends lost 4 bases and 7 bases respectively, with 18 bases between them. The CDR3 totals 15 residues. CDR1 is SGHRS, CDR2 YFSETQ, per germline.

The chain recombines TRBV28 with TRBJ2-5, with D perhaps matching TRBD2 (5 bases). The CDR3 extends over 18 amino acids. Looked up from germline, CDR1 is MDHEN and CDR2 is SYDVKM. The V end was cut by 4 bases, the J end by 4 bases, with 25 bases between. The CDR3 DNA sequence: TGTGCCAGCAGTTCAAACCTCCCGACGGTAGATGGAGGAGAGACCCAGTACTTC. Protein: CASSSNLPTVDGGETQYF.

In the case of this clone: An end of the junction differs from the germline gene, which may be a read error. The chain has TRBV4-1 and TRBJ1-2; perhaps TRBD1 as D (6 bases). The CDR3 extends over 12 amino acids. Germline loops: CDR1 MGHRA, CDR2 YSYEKL. The CDR3 DNA reads as TGTGCCAGCAGCCAGGGGAACTATGGCTACACCTTC. It yields the protein CASSQGNYGYTF.

The chain employs TRBV2 and TRBJ2-7, with D perhaps matching TRBD1 (5 bases). Trimming stripped 5 bases from V and 3 bases from J, with 8 bases between. CDR3 length: 12 amino acids. Germline loops: CDR1 SNHLY, CDR2 FYNNEI. The CDR3 region is CASSSGIYEQYF. Here the CDR3 DNA reads TGTGCCAGCAGTTCAGGGATCTACGAGCAGTACTTC.

The chain joins TRBV11-2 to TRBJ1-1, with TRBD1 matching over 10 bases. The CDR3 spans 15 residues. V gave up 5 bases and J gave up 5 bases; unmatched junction bases: 8. Germline loops: CDR1 SGHAT, CDR2 FQNNGV. CDR3 nucleotides: TGTGCCAGCAGCCTCCGGGACAGGGGTATAACTGAAGCTTTCTTT. Its translation: CASSLRDRGITEAFF. The complete variable domain, with remaining parts taken from reference TRBV11-2 and TRBJ1-1, reads EAGVAQSPRYKIIEKRQSVAFWCNPISGHATLYWYQQILGQGPKLLIQFQNNGVVDDSQLPKDRFSAERLKGVDSTLKIQPAKLEDSAVYLCASSLRDRGITEAFFGQGTRLTVV.

The chain joins TRBV5-1 to TRBJ1-2, with 9 bases fitting TRBD1. CDR1 is SGHRS and CDR2 is YFSETQ in the germline V gene. This CDR3 comprises 14 residues. With 4 bases clipped from V and 4 bases from J, the junction kept 5 bases outside the gene matches. The chain's CDR3 is CASSHRQGGYGYTF. CDR3 bases: TGCGCCAGCAGCCACCGACAGGGGGGCTATGGCTACACCTTC.

The chain combines TRBV5-1 with TRBJ1-6, with 12 bases aligning to TRBD1. Germline CDR1 is SGHRS and CDR2 is YFSETQ. The V gene end was trimmed by 2 bases and the J gene end by 12 bases; junction bases not matched to a gene: 9. This CDR3 comprises 16 residues. The CDR3 loop is CASSFWRDRGREPLHF. The CDR3 nucleotides are TGCGCCAGCAGCTTTTGGAGGGACAGGGGGCGTGAACCCCTCCACTTT.

The V gene is TRBV18, the J gene TRBJ1-2, with D tentatively TRBD1 (5 bases). CDR1 and CDR2 (germline): KGHSH, LQKENI. CDR3 length: 13 residues. V was cut by 6 bases and J by 8 bases, with 16 bases left in between. The CDR3 DNA follows: TGTGCCAGCTCGCCCGGGACCCAAGAGGGCTACACCTTC. It encodes CASSPGTQEGYTF. Drawing the rest from reference TRBV18 and TRBJ1-2, the complete variable domain is NAGVMQNPRHLVRRRGQEARLRCSPMKGHSHVYWYRQLPEEGLKFMVYLQKENIIDESGMPKERFSAEFPKEGPSILRIQQVVRGDSAAYFCASSPGTQEGYTFGSGTRLTVV.

The chain carries TRBV11-2 and TRBJ2-7; D is unclear. CDR1 SGHAT and CDR2 FQNNGV come from the germline V gene. The CDR3 has 13 amino acids. V dropped 4 bases and J dropped 6 bases, with 13 bases sitting between them. CDR3 amino acids: CASSSQSVGEQYF. The DNA for the CDR3 is TGTGCCAGCAGCTCTCAGTCAGTCGGCGAGCAGTACTTC.

This chain joins TRBV7-9 and TRBJ2-1; 8 positions agree with TRBD1. Germline-derived CDR1 and CDR2 are SEHNR and FQNEAQ (reference sequence). V was clipped by 5 bases and J by 5 bases; unmatched bases: 8. CDR3 size: 15 residues. In DNA form, the CDR3 reads TGTGCCAGCAGCCTGGGACAGGCGACCAACAATGAGCAGTTCTTC. Its translation is CASSLGQATNNEQFF.

The gene calls are TRBV28 and TRBJ1-2, with 9 positions matching TRBD1. CDR3 length: 15 residues. V lost 6 bases to trimming and J lost 6 bases; unmatched junction nucleotides: 11. Per germline, CDR1 MDHEN and CDR2 SYDVKM. The CDR3 DNA reads TGTGCCAGCAGCCCTCTCGGTACAGGGGGCGATGGCTACACCTTC. Its translation: CASSPLGTGGDGYTF.

A single count supports this clone. This sequence joins TRBV2 and TRBJ1-2; 9 bases match TRBD1. J lost 2 bases, V lost 6 bases, and 7 bases had no gene match. The CDR3 consists of 15 residues. Per the germline V gene, CDR1 is SNHLY and CDR2 is FYNNEI. In nucleotides, the CDR3 is TGTGCCAGCAGGGGGGCACAGGGGGCGAACTATGGCTACACCTTC. Translated, it gives CASRGAQGANYGYTF.

The chain carries TRBV6-1 and TRBJ2-1; D may be TRBD1 or TRBD2 (6 bases each). This CDR3 contains 13 residues. In germline, CDR1 is MNHNS, CDR2 SASEGT. V lost 7 bases and J 4 bases, leaving 11 bases between the germline ends. The CDR3 loop is CASTEGGYNEQFF. CDR3 nucleotide sequence: TGTGCCAGCACGGAGGGGGGATACAATGAGCAGTTCTTC.

CDR3 DNA: TGTGCCAGCAGCCAAGAAAGTCTCCCTCGCACAGATACGCAGTATTTT. The encoded protein is CASSQESLPRTDTQYF. The J gene is TRBJ2-3, the V gene TRBV4-2; D gene ambiguous. V gave up 0 bases and J gave up 1 base, with 11 bases separating them. The CDR3 is 16 amino acids. Germline lookup yields CDR1 LGHNA and CDR2 YNFKEQ.

The rearrangement links TRBV18 to TRBJ2-5; TRBD2 might be the D (5 bases). Between the trimmed V and J ends, which lost 5 bases and 5 bases, there was a span of 9 bases. This CDR3 spans 12 amino acids. Germline V gives CDR1 KGHSH, CDR2 LQKENI. CDR3 amino acids: CASSEGWETQYF. CDR3 nucleotides: TGTGCCAGCTCAGAGGGTTGGGAGACCCAGTACTTC.

This chain uses TRBV9 with TRBJ2-2; D gene ambiguous. Germline V gene data show CDR1 as SGDLS and CDR2 as YYNGEE. The CDR3 loop spans 14 amino acids. The V end lost 1 base, the J end lost 6 bases, and 10 bases lay between the germline ends. The CDR3 spells CASSVRVGSGELFF. In DNA, the CDR3 is TGTGCCAGCAGCGTACGCGTAGGGTCCGGGGAGCTGTTTTTT.